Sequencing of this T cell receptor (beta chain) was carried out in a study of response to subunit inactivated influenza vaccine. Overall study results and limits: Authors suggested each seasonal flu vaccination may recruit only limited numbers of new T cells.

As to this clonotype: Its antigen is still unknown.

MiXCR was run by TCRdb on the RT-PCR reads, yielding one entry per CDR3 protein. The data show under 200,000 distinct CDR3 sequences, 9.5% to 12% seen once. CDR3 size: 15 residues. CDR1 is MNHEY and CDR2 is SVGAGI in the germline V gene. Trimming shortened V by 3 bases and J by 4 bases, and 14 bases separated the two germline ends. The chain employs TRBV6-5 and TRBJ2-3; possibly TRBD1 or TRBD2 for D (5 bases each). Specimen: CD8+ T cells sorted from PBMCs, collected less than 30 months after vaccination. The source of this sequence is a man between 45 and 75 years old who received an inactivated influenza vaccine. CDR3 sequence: CASSYAGQGADTQYF. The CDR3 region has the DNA TGTGCCAGCAGTTATGCGGGCCAAGGGGCAGATACGCAGTATTTT.